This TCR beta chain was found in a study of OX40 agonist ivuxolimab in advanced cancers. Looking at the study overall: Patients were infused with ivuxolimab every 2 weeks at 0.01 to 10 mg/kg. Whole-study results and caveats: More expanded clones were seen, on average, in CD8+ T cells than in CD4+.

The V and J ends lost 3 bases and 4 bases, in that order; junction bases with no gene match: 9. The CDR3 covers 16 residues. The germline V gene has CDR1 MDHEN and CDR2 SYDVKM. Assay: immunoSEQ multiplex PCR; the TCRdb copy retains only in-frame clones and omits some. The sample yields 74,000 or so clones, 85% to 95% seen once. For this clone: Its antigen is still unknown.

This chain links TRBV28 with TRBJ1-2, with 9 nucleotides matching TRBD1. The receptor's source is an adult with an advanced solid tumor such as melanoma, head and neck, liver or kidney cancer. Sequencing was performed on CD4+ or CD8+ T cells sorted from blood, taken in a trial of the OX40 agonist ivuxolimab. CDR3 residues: CASSLGPAGQGYGYTF. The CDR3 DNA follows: TGTGCCAGCAGTTTGGGACCAGCGGGACAGGGCTATGGCTACACCTTC.